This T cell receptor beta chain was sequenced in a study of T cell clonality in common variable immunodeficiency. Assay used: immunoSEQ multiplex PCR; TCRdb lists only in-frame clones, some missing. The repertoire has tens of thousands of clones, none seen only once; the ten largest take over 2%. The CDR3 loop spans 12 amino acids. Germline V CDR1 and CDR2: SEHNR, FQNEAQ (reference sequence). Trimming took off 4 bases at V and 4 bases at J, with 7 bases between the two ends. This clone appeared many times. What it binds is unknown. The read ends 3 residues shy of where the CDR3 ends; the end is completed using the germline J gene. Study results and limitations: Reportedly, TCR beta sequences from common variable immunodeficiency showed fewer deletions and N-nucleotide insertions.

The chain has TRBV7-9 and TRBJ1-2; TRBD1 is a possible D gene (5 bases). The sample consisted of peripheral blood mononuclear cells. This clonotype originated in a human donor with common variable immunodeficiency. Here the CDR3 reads CASSSQGYGYTF. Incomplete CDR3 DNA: TGTGCCAGCAGCTCCCAGGGCTATGGC.